The 8 T cell receptor beta chains below all came from one sample that was sequenced in a study of response to subunit inactivated influenza vaccine. TCRdb fed the RT-PCR reads into MiXCR, producing one record per CDR3 protein. The sample has more than 700,000 distinct CDR3 sequences; 21% are singletons. The input for sequencing was PBMCs from blood, taken roughly 5 days after vaccination. Receptors were obtained from a man aged 50 to 60 who received an inactivated influenza vaccine.

This chain joins TRBV5-1 and TRBJ2-5; tentatively, D is TRBD1 (5 bases). The germline V gene encodes CDR1 SGHRS and CDR2 YFSETQ. Trimming removed 0 bases at V and 4 bases at J, with 13 bases between. The CDR3 loop spans 15 amino acids. CDR3 sequence (DNA): TGCGCCAGCAGCTTGGGGACATCGAACCTAGAGACCCAGTACTTC. This sequence encodes CASSLGTSNLETQYF.

This clonotype was seen a few times. The chain couples TRBV29-1 to TRBJ2-7; 8 bases agree with TRBD1. The CDR3 loop spans 14 amino acids. Trimming took 6 bases from V and 2 from J; bases not matched to a gene: 9. The germline V gene encodes CDR1 SQVTM and CDR2 ANQGSEA. Here the CDR3 reads CSVVKPTGAYEQYF. The DNA of the CDR3 is TGCAGCGTCGTAAAACCGACAGGGGCCTACGAGCAGTACTTC.

Ten or more counts support this clonotype. The rearrangement uses TRBV12-3 or TRBV12-4 and TRBJ1-1; D call uncertain. V was clipped by 0 bases and J by 6 bases, with 11 bases between them. CDR3 size: 14 residues. The CDR3: CASSLARPSSEAFF. CDR3 coding DNA: TGTGCCAGCAGTTTAGCCCGCCCCTCGTCTGAAGCTTTCTTT.

V is TRBV15 and J is TRBJ1-1; D possibly corresponds to TRBD1 (5 bases). CDR1 and CDR2 (germline): LNHNV, YYDKDF (reference sequence). The length of the CDR3 is 15 residues. Trimming pared 0 bases from V and 0 bases from J, leaving 8 bases between. The DNA for the CDR3 is TGTGCCACCAGCAGAGAGGCGACAGTGAACACTGAAGCTTTCTTT. As protein: CATSREATVNTEAFF.

This clonotype was counted a few times. The chain couples TRBV12-3 or TRBV12-4 to TRBJ2-1; D unclear. The length of the CDR3 is 12 residues. V was shortened by 5 bases and J by 8 bases, with 10 bases between the two germline ends. CDR3 amino acids: CASSHPVDEQFF. CDR3 DNA: TGTGCCAGCAGTCATCCGGTAGATGAGCAGTTCTTC.

The rearrangement joins TRBV5-1 to TRBJ2-7, with D perhaps TRBD2 (6 bases). The germline gives CDR1 SGHRS, CDR2 YFSETQ. This CDR3 contains 11 residues. The V end lost 7 bases, the J end lost 5 bases, and 10 bases lay between the germline ends. The DNA of the CDR3 is TGCGCCAGCGCGGACTACCACGAGCAGTACTTC. Its protein is CASADYHEQYF. Using reference TRBV5-1 and TRBJ2-7 for the parts outside the CDR3, the full variable domain is KAGVTQTPRYLIKTRGQQVTLSCSPISGHRSVSWYQQTPGQGLQFLFEYFSETQRNKGNFPGRFSGRQFSNSRSEMNVSTLELGDSALYLCASADYHEQYFGPGTRLTVT.

This clonotype was observed a few times. V and J are TRBV6-7 and TRBJ1-5; D is ambiguous. TRBV6-7 is recorded as an ORF, its role being uncertain. This CDR3 has 11 amino acids. V was trimmed by 6 bases and J by 2 bases, leaving 2 bases between them. The CDR3 coding sequence is TGTGCCAGCAGGCGCAATCAGCCCCAGCATTTT. Its translation: CASRRNQPQHF.

This clonotype showed up just a few times. This chain uses TRBV11-3 with TRBJ1-1; D is ambiguous. The CDR3 loop spans 13 amino acids. The V gene's germline CDR1 is SGHNT and CDR2 YENEEA. V was trimmed by 3 bases and J by 5 bases, leaving 10 bases between them. DNA of the CDR3: TGTGCCAGCAGCTTCGGGTTATCGACTGAAGCTTTCTTT. Residues: CASSFGLSTEAFF.